This is a list of T cell receptor beta chains from one sample in a study of blood T cell repertoires in COVID-19. Assay used: immunoSEQ multiplex PCR; TCRdb lists only in-frame clones, some missing. Altogether about 62,000 clones are present, more than 80% being singletons, with the ten largest covering 18%. Sequencing was carried out using peripheral blood. The receptors come from a woman aged 55-70 years with COVID-19, enrolled during active disease. Each CDR3 is given with its conserved first and last residue. A D gene is named only where the DNA matches it firmly. Some rows have no size entry. The others give once, few or many, or a class for an expanded clone.

>TRBD2|NA|TRBJ2-5|TRBV27
CASRGLAEETQYF
TGTGCCAGCAGGGGACTAGCGGAAGAGACCCAGTACTTC
>NA|once|TRBJ2-7|TRBV3-1/TRBV3-2
CASSPLASSYEQYF
TGTGCCAGCAGCCCGTTAGCTAGCTCCTACGAGCAGTACTTC
>NA|NA|TRBJ1-5|TRBV2
CASSDQANQPQHF
TGTGCCAGCAGTGACCAGGCCAATCAGCCCCAGCATTTT
>NA|NA|TRBJ1-2|TRBV6-4
CASSLTGKANYGYTF
TGTGCCAGCAGCCTAACAGGGAAGGCTAACTATGGCTACACCTTC
>NA|NA|TRBJ1-1|TRBV21-1
CASSEDGGRENTEAFF
TGTGCCAGCAGCGAAGATGGGGGCAGGGAAAACACTGAAGCTTTCTTT
>NA|NA|TRBJ2-1|TRBV27
CASSLSVGGSYNEQFF
TGTGCCAGCAGTTTATCAGTCGGGGGTTCCTACAATGAGCAGTTCTTC
>TRBD2|few|TRBJ2-1|TRBV19
CASSRGGLPYNEQFF
TGTGCCAGTAGTCGGGGGGGACTACCTTACAATGAGCAGTTCTTC
>NA|NA|TRBJ2-7|TRBV20-1
CSAKSFNEQYF
TGCAGTGCTAAGAGTTTCAACGAGCAGTACTTC
>TRBD1|NA|TRBJ1-1|TRBV6-4
CASSDTGAATEAFF
TGTGCCAGCAGTGACACAGGGGCTGCCACTGAAGCTTTCTTT
>NA|NA|TRBJ1-5|TRBV19
CATSVAGPRRTHQPQHF
TGTGCCACTTCGGTGGCAGGCCCCCGGAGGACTCATCAGCCCCAGCATTTT
>TRBD2|NA|TRBJ2-3|TRBV29-1
CSVEGGIADTQYF
TGCAGCGTTGAGGGAGGGATCGCAGATACGCAGTATTTT
>NA|once|TRBJ2-7|TRBV6-2/TRBV6-3
CASSYPTSRYNEQYF
TGTGCCAGCAGTTACCCCACCTCACGGTATAACGAGCAGTACTTC
>NA|NA|TRBJ2-3|TRBV5-4
CASSFRIPGTDTQYF
TGTGCCAGCAGCTTTCGGATCCCAGGGACAGATACGCAGTATTTT
>NA|NA|TRBJ2-1|TRBV2
CASSAGGLGGNNEQFF
TGTGCCAGCAGCGCCGGAGGTTTAGGGGGAAACAATGAGCAGTTCTTC
>NA|once|TRBJ2-3|TRBV10-3
CAISESIQVDTQYF
TGTGCCATCAGTGAGTCGATCCAGGTCGATACGCAGTATTTT
>TRBD1|NA|TRBJ1-4|TRBV19
CASSILDRGLTNEKLFF
TGTGCCAGTAGTATCCTCGACAGGGGGCTAACTAATGAAAAACTGTTTTTT
>TRBD2|NA|TRBJ2-2|TRBV7-9
CASSLDVSGSTGELFF
TGTGCCAGCAGCTTAGATGTTAGCGGGAGCACCGGGGAGCTGTTTTTT